One T cell receptor (beta chain) is described in this entry. TCRdb passed the 5' RACE reads through MiXCR, listing each CDR3 protein once. The sample lists about 94,000 distinct CDR3 sequences; roughly 19% were seen once. These data originate in a study of spatial heterogeneity in lung cancer. Study at large: Samples were donated by 72 untreated early-stage non-small cell lung cancer patients.

The time point denotes: blood at routine non-recurrence follow-up after resection. This CDR3 spans 15 amino acids. The germline CDR1 and CDR2 sequences are SGHRS and YFSETQ. V lost 4 bases to trimming and J lost 0 bases, with 11 bases between them. This rearrangement joins TRBV5-1 to TRBJ2-1, with TRBD2 as a possible D gene (6 bases). This TCR was sampled from a male donor with early-stage non-small cell lung cancer. The material sequenced was PBMCs, taken at follow-up. The CDR3 reads CASSPDGGSYNEQFF. The CDR3 nucleotides are TGCGCCAGCAGCCCTGACGGGGGCTCCTACAATGAGCAGTTCTTC.